These T cell receptor beta chains were read from a single sample in a study of technical replicates of blood from a handful of donors. The method was immunoSEQ multiplex PCR; TCRdb's version includes in-frame clones alone and lacks a portion of them. This sample has about 94,000 clones, with around 95% found just once. The sequenced sample consisted of T cells isolated from PBMCs. These receptors all stem from a human donor in good health. CDR3s include the opening cysteine and the closing phenylalanine or tryptophan. Some rows have no size entry. The others give once, few or many, or a class for an expanded clone.

clone size	V gene	CDR3 protein
-	TRBV5-1	CASSIQGAEETQYF
-	TRBV11-2	CASSLGLAGNEQFF
-	TRBV4-1	CASSQDLGEGTEAFF
-	TRBV19	CASTDRLNTEAFF
-	TRBV9	CASSVDSGAYNEQFF
-	TRBV12-5	CASGLAQGAYNEQFF
-	TRBV28	CASKKAGGYNEQFF
-	TRBV7-9	CASSQTGDDGYTF
-	TRBV6-1	CASREGRGNQPQHF
-	TRBV19	CASSISQGSGGYTF
-	TRBV6-5	CASSLRAGGNEQFF
-	TRBV6-5	CASSYSQYSNQPQHF
-	TRBV19	CASSIVTLGGASYEQYF
-	TRBV28	CASSLSGNQPQHF
-	TRBV11-3	CASTHGQSYEQYF
once	TRBV7-8	CASSPRQSSYNSPLHF
-	TRBV11-2	CASSSGSLWATDTQYF
-	TRBV28	CASSHLYRDNQPQHF
-	TRBV4-1	CASSQFRGGPKIYEQFF
-	TRBV29-1	CSVEDPRDTEAFF
once	TRBV27	CASSPRTSGGTYDEQFF
-	TRBV5-1	CASSLDTGIANQPQHF
-	TRBV2	CASSPRVGLEQFF
-	TRBV15	CATSRDVGSGANVLTF
once	TRBV10-1	CASGETGELFF
-	TRBV10-2	CASRELAGTDTGELFF
-	TRBV9	CASSSRGGENTIYF
-	TRBV10-3	CAISDLGEAGVVDEQYF
-	TRBV2	CASSWTGGGETQYF